This T cell receptor beta chain was recorded in a study of beta chain features in type 1 diabetes (dated by TCRdb to 2017 to 2018). With regard to the full study: No differences in mean age, gender distribution, total cell number or subset yield were found between patients and healthy donors. A total of 85 million to 140 million sorted cells were examined across all samples, and the number of cells per subset was strongly correlated with RNA yield. The study compared the TCRB repertoires of sorted circulating CD4+ T cell subsets in recently diagnosed type 1 diabetes patients with those in matched healthy donors. Regulatory and stem cell-like memory subsets were isolated from only 8 patients and about 8 healthy donors, whereas naive and central memory subsets came from all 30 or so donors. What the research found in general, with its limitations: Because small numbers of individuals were included in the HLA sub-analyses, any influence of HLA type on TCRB rearrangement was left unresolved. Type 1 diabetes patients showed a moderate but significant shortening of TCRB CDR3 length in all four CD4+ subsets. PCR may preferentially amplify shorter templates, but because patient and control samples were amplified and corrected together, any resulting skew would affect both groups equally. At VDJ recombination sites, patients with type 1 diabetes made fewer insertions and deleted more nucleotides, a pattern implying thymic rearrangement abnormalities. Naive, central memory and regulatory TCRB repertoires appeared to be more similar among patients than among healthy donors. Because cDNA rather than genomic DNA was sequenced, highly expressing activated cells could have been over-represented, although no difference in activation and CD3 levels was found between groups.

Each donor gave one peripheral blood draw, roughly 110 mL on average, collected into heparinised tubes. A BD FACSAria II was used to sort naive, central memory, regulatory and stem cell-like memory CD4+ T cells with a panel that included CD45RO, CCR7, CD25, CD127, CD95 and CD27. All sorted populations exceeded 98% purity. PBMCs were isolated immediately by Lymphoprep density gradient centrifugation and stained directly without culture. To minimize batch effects, samples were stained and sorted in pairs, one healthy donor with one patient per experiment. The entire amount of isolated RNA was reverse transcribed using the High Capacity cDNA Reverse Transcription Kit, so the sequenced TCRB transcripts were expressed ones. Naive, central memory and regulatory T cell samples underwent deep immunoSEQ sequencing, averaging approximately 3.3 million total reads per sample. After sorted cells were lysed in RLT buffer, RNA was extracted with DNase-treated RNeasy Micro or Mini kits, with the choice depending on cell number. To prevent cross-contamination, every cell subset was processed on its own, while patient and healthy donor samples were processed together. Using the immunoSEQ multiplex PCR, TCRB sequences were amplified from cDNA into 87-bp fragments spanning the CDR3 region. The amplicons were sequenced using the Illumina HiSeq platform. The authors processed their data as follows. PCR bias was computationally corrected using synthetic template baselines, reads within Hamming distance 2 were collapsed, and singletons that could not be merged were discarded. Reads were aligned to IMGT to assign V, D and J genes, CDR3 length, and insertions or deletions at six rearrangement sites. Clonotype counts were normalized to sorted cell number within each subset before computing true diversity and Gini coefficients with the tcR R package. The overlap coefficient, calculated on TCRB nucleotide sequences, was used to quantify repertoire sharing. Sourced from immuneACCESS, this table was stored by TCRdb with only in-frame sequences that have V and J called. A share of the clones is absent; for the studies checked, an unresolved V gene accounts for under half, and the remainder has no known explanation. Clone size and V and J calls were adopted from that table, with D and trimming inferred from the DNA. In this sample the table shows roughly 150,000 clones, about 9% of which occur a single time. Clones ranked in the top ten supply roughly 0.7% of the sample.

Many counts were recorded for this clone. Its cognate antigen has yet to be identified. Nothing much larger sits one base from this clone, and base qualities are not available. Deletion took 8 bases off V and 7 bases off J, with a span of 21 bases between the germline ends. Sequences MDHEN (CDR1) and SYDVKM (CDR2) are obtained from the germline V gene. Measured from the cysteine to the phenylalanine, the CDR3 is 14 residues long. CDR3 DNA is the only sequence kept; it has 42 bases, read in frame from the first base. The chain uses TRBV28 and TRBJ2-7, with TRBD2 perhaps the D gene, on 6 matching bases. This receptor was taken from a woman in her 30s with type 1 diabetes. The specimen sequenced was central memory CD4+ T cells from blood. The DNA sequence follows: TGTGCCAGCGGAATAGGAGGGGTCGGTATGGAGCAGTACTTC. It codes for CASGIGGVGMEQYF.